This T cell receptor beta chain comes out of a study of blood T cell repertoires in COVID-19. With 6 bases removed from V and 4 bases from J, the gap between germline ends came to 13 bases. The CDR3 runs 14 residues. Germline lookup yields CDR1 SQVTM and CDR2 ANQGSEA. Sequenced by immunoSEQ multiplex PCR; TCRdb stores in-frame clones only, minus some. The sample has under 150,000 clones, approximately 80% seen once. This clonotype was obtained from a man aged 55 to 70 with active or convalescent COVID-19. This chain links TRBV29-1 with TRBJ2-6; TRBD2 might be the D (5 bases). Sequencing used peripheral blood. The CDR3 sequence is CSVGGAAGANVLTF. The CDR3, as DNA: TGCAGCGTCGGAGGTGCCGCAGGGGCCAACGTCCTGACTTTC. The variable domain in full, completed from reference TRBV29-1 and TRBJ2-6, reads SAVISQKPSRDICQRGTSLTIQCQVDSQVTMMFWYRQQPGQSLTLIATANQGSEATYESGFVIDKFPISRPNLTFSTLTVSNMSPEDSSIYLCSVGGAAGANVLTFGAGSRLTVL.